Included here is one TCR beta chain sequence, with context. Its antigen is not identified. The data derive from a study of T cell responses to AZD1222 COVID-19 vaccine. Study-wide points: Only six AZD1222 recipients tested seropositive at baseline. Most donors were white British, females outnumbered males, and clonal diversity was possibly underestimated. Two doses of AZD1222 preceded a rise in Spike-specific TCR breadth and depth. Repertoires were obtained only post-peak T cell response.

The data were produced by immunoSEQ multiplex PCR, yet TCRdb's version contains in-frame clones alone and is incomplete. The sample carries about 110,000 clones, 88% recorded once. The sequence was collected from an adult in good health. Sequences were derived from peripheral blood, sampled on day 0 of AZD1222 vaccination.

In nucleotides, the CDR3 is TGTGCCAGCGCCGTATGGGGGGGCTATGGCTACACCTTC. Its protein is CASAVWGGYGYTF. V and J are TRBV6-5 and TRBJ1-2; a weak D match, TRBD1 (5 bases). This CDR3 is built from 13 residues. The germline gives CDR1 MNHEY, CDR2 SVGAGI. Trimming removed 8 bases at V and 4 bases at J, with 14 bases between.